Shown below are 5 T cell receptor beta chains from a single sample sequenced in a study of CD8+ T cells in alopecia areata. Reverse transcription of extracted RNA yielded cDNA, which provided the sequencing template. Clones were read by immunoSEQ multiplex PCR, and TCRdb kept only the in-frame ones, dropping some. The data contain about 56,000 clones, about 96% of them seen just once; the ten biggest clones take up roughly 24%. The source was CD8+ T cells sorted from blood, collected at week 0. Receptors originate from a human donor with alopecia areata.

The rearrangement links TRBV4-1 to TRBJ1-4, with D possibly TRBD1 on 5 matching bases. The germline V gene has CDR1 MGHRA and CDR2 YSYEKL. Deletions cut 0 bases from V and 5 bases from J, with 10 bases between. The CDR3 is 15 amino acids. CDR3 DNA: TGCGCCAGCAGCCAAGATAAGGGGCGGAATGAAAAACTGTTTTTT. Amino acids: CASSQDKGRNEKLFF.

The V and J genes are TRBV29-1 and TRBJ2-5; no reliable D call. The J call may be faulty, since TRBJ2-7 better matches the DNA end. CDR3 length: 12 amino acids. Germline V gene sequence: CDR1 SQVTM, CDR2 ANQGSEA. CDR3 in DNA: TGCAGCGTTGAAGATCGAGTCTACGAGCAGTACTTC. It specifies CSVEDRVYEQYF.

The chain uses TRBV9 and TRBJ2-3; TRBD2 agrees at 9 bases. Germline V CDR1 and CDR2: SGDLS, YYNGEE. This CDR3 has 16 amino acids. The V and J ends lost 2 bases and 3 bases, in that order; junction bases with no gene match: 7. The CDR3: CASSVGGGAWTDTQYF. The CDR3 DNA sequence: TGTGCCAGCAGCGTCGGCGGGGGGGCCTGGACAGATACGCAGTATTTT.

V usage is TRBV23-1 and J usage is TRBJ2-2; no clear D gene. TRBV23-1 is treated as an ORF (open reading frame) with a function not yet certain. The CDR3 is made up of 16 amino acids. V was shortened by 7 bases and J by 6 bases, with 21 bases between the two germline ends. The DNA for the CDR3 is TGCGCCAGCATAGACGGGCAGGCCCTTCTCCCCGGGGAGCTGTTTTTT. Encoded protein: CASIDGQALLPGELFF.

J is TRBJ2-7 and V is TRBV7-8; the D gene is possibly TRBD2 (5 bases). CDR3 length equals 16 residues. The V gene lost 2 bases and the J gene lost 6 bases, with 20 bases spanning the gap. Germline V gene sequence: CDR1 SGHVS, CDR2 FQNEAQ. The CDR3 sequence: CASSLLGASFASEQYF. As DNA, the CDR3 is TGTGCCAGCAGCTTACTCGGCGCTAGCTTTGCCTCCGAGCAGTACTTC.